A single TCR beta chain is shown here with its context. This entry is derived from a study of control samples from healthy donors and cancer patients. CDR1 SGHDT and CDR2 YYEEEE come from the germline V gene. The CDR3 has 15 residues. The junction had 10 bases not matched to a gene; V was cut back by 3 bases and J by 8 bases. Produced via immunoSEQ multiplex PCR; TCRdb's table is partial and in-frame only. This sample carries over 150,000 clones, approximately 94% of them seen once, and the ten largest clones take approximately 5.5%. The chain employs TRBV5-6 and TRBJ2-1, with TRBD1 matching over 8 bases. The clonotype comes from a middle-aged man in good health. The source material was blood. The CDR3 bases are TGTGCCAGCAGCTCCACCGGGACAGGTATCGATGAGCAGTTCTTC. Protein sequence: CASSSTGTGIDEQFF.